Following are 27 T cell receptor beta chains from one sample sequenced in a study of blood T cell repertoires in COVID-19. Method: immunoSEQ multiplex PCR; TCRdb's copy keeps in-frame clones and lacks some. Of 220,000 or so clones in the sample, approximately 86% were seen once. Sequenced sample: peripheral blood. The source is a woman between 45 and 65 years old with COVID-19, enrolled during active disease.

The V and J genes are TRBV10-3 and TRBJ1-1, with D perhaps matching TRBD1 (6 bases). The V gene lost 10 bases and the J gene lost 0 bases, with 18 bases spanning the gap. CDR3 length: 15 residues. Germline lookup yields CDR1 ENHRY and CDR2 SYGVKD. CDR3 in DNA: TGTGCCACACACCGGGCAGGGGATATGAACACTGAAGCTTTCTTT. As protein: CATHRAGDMNTEAFF.

The chain combines TRBV3-1 (or the pseudogene TRBV3-2) with TRBJ1-2, with 8 bases identical to TRBD1. The CDR3 runs to 15 residues. Looked up from germline, CDR1 is LGHDT and CDR2 is YNNKEL (reference sequence). J gave up 6 bases and V 4 bases, and 10 bases lay outside the gene matches. The CDR3 sequence: CASSPWDRMGNGYTF. The CDR3 nucleotides are TGTGCCAGCAGCCCGTGGGACAGGATGGGAAATGGCTACACCTTC.

V usage is TRBV6-2 or TRBV6-3 and J usage is TRBJ2-2; D might be TRBD2 (6 bases). Germline CDR1 reads MNHEY; CDR2 reads SVGEGT. This CDR3 is 20 amino acids long. The V end was cut by 5 bases, the J end by 2 bases, with 27 bases between. The CDR3 sequence: CASSPRERGGPFPNTGELFF. DNA for the CDR3: TGTGCCAGCAGTCCCCGGGAGAGGGGAGGCCCCTTCCCCAACACCGGGGAGCTGTTTTTT.

Notes on this clone: This sample also contains other DNA sequences that code for the same CDR3. The rearrangement joins TRBV27 to TRBJ2-2; the D gene is possibly TRBD1 (7 bases). Per the germline V gene, CDR1 is MNHEY and CDR2 is SMNVEV (reference sequence). The CDR3 is made up of 14 amino acids. V was cut by 3 bases and J by 5 bases, with 10 bases left in between. The CDR3 is CASSLSGGTGELFF. The CDR3 nucleotides read TGTGCCAGCAGTTTGTCAGGGGGGACCGGGGAGCTGTTTTTT.

The chain carries TRBV3-1 (or the pseudogene TRBV3-2) and TRBJ1-2; 7 nucleotides align to TRBD1. The CDR3 loop spans 13 amino acids. Germline CDR1 LGHDT, CDR2 YNNKEL (reference sequence). The trim removed 3 bases at V and 8 bases at J, leaving 6 bases unmatched. The CDR3: CASSHDRVRGYTF. CDR3 DNA sequence: TGTGCCAGCAGCCATGACAGGGTCCGAGGCTACACCTTC.

This sequence joins TRBV19 and TRBJ1-4; no definite D call. CDR1 LNHDA and CDR2 SQIVND come from the germline V gene (reference sequence). V shed 6 bases and J shed 7 bases, with 12 bases lying between them. There are 13 residues in the CDR3. The CDR3 nucleotides are TGTGCCAGTAGCTGGACGGGGAGTGAAAAACTGTTTTTT. Residues: CASSWTGSEKLFF.

This rearrangement joins TRBV4-1 to TRBJ1-2; D is unresolved. The CDR3 sequence is 14 residues long. V gave up 4 bases and J gave up 3 bases, with 12 bases separating them. Germline-derived CDR1 and CDR2 are MGHRA and YSYEKL. The CDR3 spells CASSPLSRDYGYTF. CDR3 nucleotide sequence: TGCGCCAGCAGCCCTCTATCGAGGGACTATGGCTACACCTTC.

The V gene is TRBV12-3 or TRBV12-4, the J gene TRBJ1-1; no clear D. This CDR3 has 13 amino acids. V dropped 6 bases and J dropped 4 bases, with 12 bases sitting between them. CDR3 sequence: CASRRVAFTEAFF. In nucleotides, the CDR3 is TGTGCCAGCAGGCGGGTCGCCTTCACTGAAGCTTTCTTT.

This clone was recorded only once. The genes are TRBV6-1 and TRBJ1-2; D not certain. The CDR3 is made up of 14 amino acids. The germline gives CDR1 MNHNS, CDR2 SASEGT. The germline V and J ends were trimmed by 2 bases and 6 bases, with 13 bases remaining between them. CDR3 coding DNA: TGTGCCAGCAGTGAATGGTTACCGGAGAATGGCTACACCTTC. Protein product: CASSEWLPENGYTF.

This chain uses TRBV24-1 with TRBJ1-1; D remains ambiguous. This CDR3 has 12 residues. Trimming took off 7 bases at V and 7 bases at J, with 12 bases between the two ends. Germline V gene lookup returns CDR1 KGHDR and CDR2 SFDVKD. CDR3 residues: CATRGFRNEAFF. CDR3 coding DNA: TGTGCCACCAGGGGCTTCAGGAATGAAGCTTTCTTT.

The chain links TRBV28 to TRBJ1-2, with a tentative D call TRBD1 (5 bases). V lost 7 bases, J lost 8 bases, and 23 bases lay in between. The germline V gene encodes CDR1 MDHEN and CDR2 SYDVKM. This CDR3 has 15 residues. The chain's CDR3 is CASIPGRRGWQGYTF. DNA of the CDR3: TGTGCCAGCATTCCGGGCAGAAGGGGATGGCAAGGCTACACCTTC.

This clone was observed a few times. This sequence joins TRBV19 and TRBJ1-1, with TRBD1 matching over 10 bases. There are 14 residues in the CDR3. Unmatched junction bases numbered 5, after V lost 6 bases and J lost 4 bases. Per germline, CDR1 LNHDA and CDR2 SQIVND (reference sequence). The CDR3 loop reads CASRWRQGATEAFF. The CDR3 bases are TGTGCCAGTAGATGGAGACAGGGGGCCACTGAAGCTTTCTTT.

The chain has TRBV18 and TRBJ2-5; 7 nucleotides align to TRBD1. V lost 6 bases and J lost 2; bases outside the gene matches: 6. The CDR3 is 14 residues long. CDR1 is KGHSH, CDR2 LQKENI, per germline. The CDR3 here is CASSPGDRQETQYF. DNA of the CDR3: TGTGCCAGCTCCCCCGGGGACAGACAAGAGACCCAGTACTTC.

This sequence joins TRBV6-5 and TRBJ1-2; a weak D match, TRBD1 (6 bases). Trimming left V 9 bases short and J 0 bases short, with 11 bases between. Germline assignment: CDR1 MNHEY and CDR2 SVGAGI. The CDR3 consists of 13 residues. This CDR3 reads CASHRESNYGYTF. As DNA, the CDR3 is TGTGCCAGTCACAGGGAATCTAACTATGGCTACACCTTC.

The V and J genes are TRBV2 and TRBJ2-3; D is uncertain. V lost 4 bases and J lost 4, with 12 bases in between. The germline V gene encodes CDR1 SNHLY and CDR2 FYNNEI. The CDR3 runs 14 residues. The CDR3 DNA is TGTGCCAGCAGTGGATCACTATGGGCAGATACGCAGTATTTT. It codes for CASSGSLWADTQYF.

The chain joins TRBV9 to TRBJ1-5; tentative D call: TRBD1 (5 bases). The germline V gene encodes CDR1 SGDLS and CDR2 YYNGEE. The germline V and J ends were trimmed by 10 bases and 6 bases, with 14 bases remaining between them. CDR3 length: 12 residues. CDR3 residues: CARDWRGQPQHF. CDR3 DNA: TGTGCCCGGGACTGGCGGGGTCAGCCCCAGCATTTT.

The chain links TRBV19 to TRBJ1-2, with 10 bases aligning to TRBD1. V dropped 7 bases and J dropped 4; count of bases not matched to a gene: 3. Per germline, CDR1 LNHDA and CDR2 SQIVND (reference sequence). The CDR3 length is 13 residues. The CDR3 coding sequence is TGTGCCAGTACCGGGACAGGGGCCTATGGCTACACCTTC. It is translated as CASTGTGAYGYTF.

The chain is built from TRBV30 and TRBJ1-1, with D possibly being TRBD1 (5 bases). The CDR3 consists of 14 residues. CDR1 is GTSNPN and CDR2 is SVGIG in the germline V gene (reference sequence). Trimming left V 2 bases short and J 0 bases short, with 10 bases between. The DNA for the CDR3 is TGTGCCTGGAGTAGGCGGACACTGAACACTGAAGCTTTCTTT. Translating it yields CAWSRRTLNTEAFF.

V usage is TRBV19 and J usage is TRBJ2-5, with no clear D. CDR1 LNHDA and CDR2 SQIVND come from the germline V gene (reference sequence). There are 15 residues in the CDR3. Deletions cut 6 bases from V and 2 bases from J, with 16 bases between. This CDR3 reads CASSNLYGQQETQYF. In DNA, the CDR3 is TGTGCCAGTAGCAATTTATATGGGCAGCAAGAGACCCAGTACTTC.

V is TRBV5-8 and J is TRBJ1-3; 7 bases map to TRBD1. CDR3 size: 17 residues. Trimming took 4 bases from V and 3 from J; bases not matched to a gene: 13. The V gene's germline CDR1 is SGHTS and CDR2 YDEGEE. CDR3 region: CASSGGLGTAGGNTIYF. CDR3 DNA: TGTGCCAGCAGCGGGGGACTGGGGACAGCGGGTGGAAACACCATATATTTT.

The chain has TRBV27 and TRBJ2-5; 7 positions agree with TRBD1. The J segment lost 2 bases and the V segment lost 5 bases, leaving 8 bases of the junction unmatched. The CDR3 covers 15 residues. CDR1 MNHEY and CDR2 SMNVEV come from the germline V gene (reference sequence). The CDR3 DNA is TGTGCCAGCAGTCCGCTTCGGACAGGTCAAGAGACCCAGTACTTC. Its translation is CASSPLRTGQETQYF.

The chain is built from TRBV10-3 and TRBJ2-1; a weak D match, TRBD1 (5 bases). Germline CDR1 is ENHRY and CDR2 is SYGVKD. The CDR3 has 11 residues. V lost 6 bases, J lost 15 bases, and 15 bases lay in between. CDR3 residues: CAIRDTFGSFF. In DNA form, the CDR3 reads TGTGCCATCAGGGACACCTTTGGATCGTTCTTC.

The chain recombines TRBV9 with TRBJ2-3; D is unresolved. Trimming took 0 bases from V and 4 from J, leaving 9 bases between them. This CDR3 region has 14 residues. Germline V CDR1 and CDR2: SGDLS, YYNGEE. Written as DNA, the CDR3 is TGTGCCAGCAGCGTAGTGAGCTTCGCAGATACGCAGTATTTT. It translates to CASSVVSFADTQYF.

V is TRBV11-3 and J is TRBJ2-7; 12 bases map to TRBD2. The CDR3 runs 17 residues. With 4 bases clipped from V and 3 bases from J, the junction kept 10 bases outside the gene matches. Germline CDR1 and CDR2: SGHNT and YENEEA. The CDR3 DNA reads as TGTGCCAGCAGCTCCGGTAGAACTAGCGGGGGGATCTACGAGCAGTACTTC. Protein sequence: CASSSGRTSGGIYEQYF.

This clone has only a few counts. The chain recombines TRBV7-2 with TRBJ1-3; D remains unclear. The CDR3 consists of 18 residues. Trimming shortened V by 1 base and J by 4 bases, and 20 bases separated the two germline ends. Germline-derived CDR1 and CDR2 are SGHTA and FQGNSA. The CDR3 reads CASSLDVVRRVEGNTIYF. The CDR3 DNA follows: TGTGCCAGCAGCTTAGACGTAGTAAGGAGGGTAGAAGGAAACACCATATATTTT.

J is TRBJ1-1 and V is TRBV3-1 (or the pseudogene TRBV3-2); 7 bases map to TRBD1. Germline V gene sequence: CDR1 LGHDT, CDR2 YNNKEL (reference sequence). V lost 1 base, J lost 7 bases, and 3 bases stayed unmatched. CDR3 length: 13 residues. CDR3 loop: CASSQVGGNEAFF. CDR3 coding DNA: TGTGCCAGCAGCCAAGTAGGGGGCAATGAAGCTTTCTTT.

This chain uses TRBV9 with TRBJ2-1; TRBD2 might be the D (6 bases). Trimming removed 0 bases at V and 9 bases at J, with 19 bases between. The CDR3 loop spans 16 amino acids. CDR1 and CDR2 from the germline V gene are SGDLS and YYNGEE. CDR3 amino acids: CASSVVGGPSLFEQFF. The DNA of the CDR3 is TGTGCCAGCAGCGTAGTCGGGGGTCCCTCTCTCTTTGAGCAGTTCTTC.